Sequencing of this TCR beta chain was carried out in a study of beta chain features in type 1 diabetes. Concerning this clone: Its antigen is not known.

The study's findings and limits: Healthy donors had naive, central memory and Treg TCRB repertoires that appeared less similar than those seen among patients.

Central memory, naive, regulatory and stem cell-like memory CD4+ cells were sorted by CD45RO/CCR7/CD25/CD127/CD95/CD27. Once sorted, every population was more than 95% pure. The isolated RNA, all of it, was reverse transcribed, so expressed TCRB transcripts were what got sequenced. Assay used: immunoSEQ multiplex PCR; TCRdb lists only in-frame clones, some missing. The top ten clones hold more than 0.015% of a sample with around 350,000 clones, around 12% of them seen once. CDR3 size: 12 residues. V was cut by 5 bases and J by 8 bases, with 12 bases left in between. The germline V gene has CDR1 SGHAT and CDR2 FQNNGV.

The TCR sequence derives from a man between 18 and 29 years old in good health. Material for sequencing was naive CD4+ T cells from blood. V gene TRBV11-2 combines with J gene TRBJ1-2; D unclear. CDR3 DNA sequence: TGTGCCAGCAGCCCCCAGGCAGGAGGCTACACCTTC. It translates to CASSPQAGGYTF. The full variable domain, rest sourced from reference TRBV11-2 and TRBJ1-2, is EAGVAQSPRYKIIEKRQSVAFWCNPISGHATLYWYQQILGQGPKLLIQFQNNGVVDDSQLPKDRFSAERLKGVDSTLKIQPAKLEDSAVYLCASSPQAGGYTFGSGTRLTVV.